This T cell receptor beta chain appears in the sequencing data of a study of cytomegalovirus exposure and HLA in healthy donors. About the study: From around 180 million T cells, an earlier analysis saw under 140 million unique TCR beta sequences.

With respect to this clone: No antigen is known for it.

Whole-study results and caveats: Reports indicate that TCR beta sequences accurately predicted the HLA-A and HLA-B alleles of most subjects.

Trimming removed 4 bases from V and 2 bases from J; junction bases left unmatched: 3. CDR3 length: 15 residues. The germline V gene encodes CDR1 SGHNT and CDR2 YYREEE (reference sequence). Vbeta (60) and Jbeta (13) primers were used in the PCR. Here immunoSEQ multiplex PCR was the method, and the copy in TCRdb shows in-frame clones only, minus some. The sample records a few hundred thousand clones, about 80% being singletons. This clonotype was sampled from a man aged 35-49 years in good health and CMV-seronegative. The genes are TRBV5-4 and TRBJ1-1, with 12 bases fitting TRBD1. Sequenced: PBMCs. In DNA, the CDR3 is TGTGCCAGCAGCGGTGGGACAGGGGGCAACACTGAAGCTTTCTTT. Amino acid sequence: CASSGGTGGNTEAFF.